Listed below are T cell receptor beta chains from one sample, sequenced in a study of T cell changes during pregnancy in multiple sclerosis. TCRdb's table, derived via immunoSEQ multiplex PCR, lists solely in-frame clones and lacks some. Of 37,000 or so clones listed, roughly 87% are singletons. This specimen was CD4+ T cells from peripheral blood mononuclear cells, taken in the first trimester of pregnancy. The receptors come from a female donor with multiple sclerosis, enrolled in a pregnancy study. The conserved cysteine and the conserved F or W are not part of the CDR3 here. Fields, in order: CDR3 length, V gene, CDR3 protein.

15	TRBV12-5	ASGLVLTSGDYNEQF
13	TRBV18	ASSPFSGHTYEQY
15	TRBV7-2	ASSLVLLVRGTDTQY
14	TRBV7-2	ASSVRQGQSGNTIY
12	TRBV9	ASSVGVSGNTIY
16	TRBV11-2	ASSLEPTLAMGTGELF
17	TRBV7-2	ASSRVGQGFLTNTGELF
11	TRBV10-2	ASSEAGINGYT
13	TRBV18	ASSPLYTWTVEAF
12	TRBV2	ASSERARDYGYT
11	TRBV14	ASSQEMDREAF
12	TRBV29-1	SVEGSRKLDTQY
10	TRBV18	ASSPNRGDYT
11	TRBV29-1	SVGGQLGNTIY
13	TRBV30	AWSLGDNMNTEAF
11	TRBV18	ASSPPSSYEQY